This TCR beta chain is drawn from a study of CD8 T cells in Susac syndrome. In germline, CDR1 is SGHTA, CDR2 FQGNSA. V lost 4 bases and J 7 bases, leaving 13 bases between the germline ends. This CDR3 has 13 amino acids. Reverse transcription of about 0.5 to 1 ug RNA was carried out with random hexamers. Each CDR3 protein is one row after TCRdb ran MiXCR on the immunoSEQ multiplex PCR reads. The sample records some 170,000 distinct CDR3 sequences, 90% to 95% being singletons. TEMRA cells were enriched by FACS, and CD4+ and CD8+ T cells were negatively isolated. The receptor was derived from a human donor in good health. J is TRBJ1-2 and V is TRBV7-2; D is undetermined. The sequenced sample was CD4+ T cells from PBMCs. The CDR3 DNA follows: TGTGCCAGCAGCTCAGGAAGAAGCTCTGGCTACACCTTC. It encodes CASSSGRSSGYTF. Full variable domain (outside the CDR3, taken from reference TRBV7-2 and TRBJ1-2): GAGVSQSPSNKVTEKGKDVELRCDPISGHTALYWYRQSLGQGLEFLIYFQGNSAPDKSGLPSDRFSAERTGGSVSTLTIQRTQQEDSAVYLCASSSGRSSGYTFGSGTRLTVV.